This record covers a single T cell receptor (beta chain). The antigen is not known. The PCR was carried out with 60 Vbeta primers and 13 Jbeta primers. Some clones are missing from TCRdb's copy, which holds only in-frame ones; the method was immunoSEQ multiplex PCR. The sample holds some 110,000 clones; 55% to 75% are singletons and the top ten take around 9%. Germline lookup yields CDR1 SGHRS and CDR2 YFSETQ. Trimming took 0 bases from V and 2 from J; bases not matched to a gene: 8. The CDR3 extends over 16 amino acids. The data belong to a study of cytomegalovirus exposure and HLA in healthy donors. Study-wide results and limits: The investigators catalogued 150 to 200 TCR beta chains as cytomegalovirus-associated. Further analysis was carried out later, and it showed several of the most significant clusters appearing linked to common viral pathogens.

Unrecorded immune exposures were likely, despite nominal health at sampling. The chain joins TRBV5-1 to TRBJ2-7, with 7 bases identical to TRBD2. Sequencing was done on a sample of PBMCs. This clonotype was sampled from a man aged 30 to 45 in good health and CMV-seropositive. The CDR3 here is CASSLVLGGETYEQYF. The CDR3 region has the DNA TGCGCCAGCAGCTTGGTCCTGGGGGGGGAAACCTACGAGCAGTACTTC.